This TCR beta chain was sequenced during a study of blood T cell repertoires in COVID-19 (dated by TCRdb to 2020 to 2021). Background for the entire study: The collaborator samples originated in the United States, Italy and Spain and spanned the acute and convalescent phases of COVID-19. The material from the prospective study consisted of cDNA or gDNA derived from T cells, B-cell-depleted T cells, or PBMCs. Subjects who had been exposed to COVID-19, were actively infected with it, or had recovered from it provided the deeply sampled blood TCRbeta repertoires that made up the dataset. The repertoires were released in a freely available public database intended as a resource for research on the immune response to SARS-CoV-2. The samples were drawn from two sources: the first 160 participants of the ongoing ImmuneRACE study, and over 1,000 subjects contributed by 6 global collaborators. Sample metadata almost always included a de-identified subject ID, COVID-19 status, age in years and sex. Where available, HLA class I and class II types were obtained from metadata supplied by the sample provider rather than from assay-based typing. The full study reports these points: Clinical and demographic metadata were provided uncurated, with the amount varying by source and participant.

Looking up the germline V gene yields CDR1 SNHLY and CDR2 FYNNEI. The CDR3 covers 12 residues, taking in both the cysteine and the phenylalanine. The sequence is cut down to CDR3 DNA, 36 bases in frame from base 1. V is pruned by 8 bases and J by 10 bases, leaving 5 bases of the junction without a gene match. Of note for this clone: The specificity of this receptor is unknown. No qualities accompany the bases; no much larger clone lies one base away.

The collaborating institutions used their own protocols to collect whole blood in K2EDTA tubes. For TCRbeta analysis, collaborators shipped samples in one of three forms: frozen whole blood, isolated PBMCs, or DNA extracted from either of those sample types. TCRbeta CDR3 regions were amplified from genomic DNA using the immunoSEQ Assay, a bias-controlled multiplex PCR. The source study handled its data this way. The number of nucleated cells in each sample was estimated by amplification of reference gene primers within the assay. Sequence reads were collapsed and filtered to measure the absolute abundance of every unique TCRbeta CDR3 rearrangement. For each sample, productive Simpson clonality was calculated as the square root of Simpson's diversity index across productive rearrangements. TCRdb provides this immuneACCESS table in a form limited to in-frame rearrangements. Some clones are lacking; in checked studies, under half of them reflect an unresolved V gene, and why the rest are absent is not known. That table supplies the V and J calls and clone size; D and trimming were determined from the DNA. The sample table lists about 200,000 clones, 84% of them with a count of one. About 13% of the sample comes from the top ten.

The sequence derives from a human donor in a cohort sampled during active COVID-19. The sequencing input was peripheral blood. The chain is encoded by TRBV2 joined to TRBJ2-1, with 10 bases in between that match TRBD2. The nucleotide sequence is TGTGCCAGCGCTAGCGGGAGAAGGGAGCAGTTCTTC. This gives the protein CASASGRREQFF. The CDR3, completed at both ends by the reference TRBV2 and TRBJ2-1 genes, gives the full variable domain EPEVTQTPSHQVTQMGQEVILRCVPISNHLYFYWYRQILGQKVEFLVSFYNNEISEKSEIFDDQFSVERPDGSNFTLKIRSTKLEDSAMYFCASASGRREQFFGPGTRLTVL.